Listed here are 16 T cell receptor beta chains from one sample, sequenced in a study of vaccination effects on CD4 cells after COVID-19. Repertoires were generated with immunoSEQ multiplex PCR, while TCRdb's copy carries only in-frame clones and drops some. The sample contains some 49,000 clones, roughly 80% of which appear only once. No antigens are known for them. The authors isolated CD4+ T cells after approximately 9 days of culture. This sample comprised CD4+ T cells from PBMCs cultured without peptide, obtained before COVID-19 vaccination. Source of these receptors: a human donor who had a prior SARS-CoV-2 infection.

Turning to this clone: Relative to the germline gene, one junction end is altered; a read error may explain this. The V gene is TRBV6-2 or TRBV6-3, the J gene TRBJ2-1; D gene ambiguous. The V gene's germline CDR1 is MNHEY and CDR2 SVGEGT. The CDR3 is 11 residues long. Here the CDR3 reads CAISGYNEQFF. The CDR3 DNA is TGTGCCATCAGTGGGTACAATGAGCAGTTCTTC.

The CDR3 here is CASSYLGPTSGNTIYF. The CDR3 nucleotides read TGTGCCAGCAGTTACTTGGGACCGACCTCTGGAAACACCATATATTTT. This chain joins TRBV6-5 and TRBJ1-3; D is perhaps TRBD1 (5 bases). The CDR3 loop spans 16 amino acids. Germline-derived CDR1 and CDR2 are MNHEY and SVGAGI. V lost 1 base and J lost 0, with 10 bases in between.

The chain carries TRBV18 and TRBJ2-7; D gene unclear. Germline V CDR1 and CDR2: KGHSH, LQKENI. The CDR3 loop spans 12 amino acids. Trimming took 3 bases from V and 3 from J, leaving 6 bases between them. The CDR3 sequence: CASSPGSYEQYF. The CDR3, as DNA: TGTGCCAGCTCACCTGGAAGCTACGAGCAGTACTTC.

The rearrangement joins TRBV6-5 to TRBJ2-3; the match to TRBD2 covers 15 bases. CDR3 size: 15 residues. Losses at the gene ends were 6 bases for V and 10 bases for J; bases not matched to a gene: 8. CDR1 and CDR2 (germline): MNHEY, SVGAGI. The CDR3 reads CASSLGLAGGMAQYF. The CDR3 region has the DNA TGTGCCAGCAGCCTAGGACTAGCGGGGGGGATGGCGCAGTATTTT.

This chain joins TRBV2 and TRBJ2-5, with D uncertain. This CDR3 spans 13 amino acids. V lost 5 bases and J 2 bases, leaving 9 bases between the germline ends. Looked up from germline, CDR1 is SNHLY and CDR2 is FYNNEI. CDR3 DNA: TGTGCCAGCAGTTGGTTGACGCAAGAGACCCAGTACTTC. Translated: CASSWLTQETQYF.

The rearrangement links TRBV3-1 (or the pseudogene TRBV3-2) to TRBJ1-5; D perhaps matches TRBD1 (5 bases). Germline V gene lookup returns CDR1 LGHDT and CDR2 YNNKEL (reference sequence). The ends were cut back, 5 bases at V and 7 bases at J, with 21 bases in the middle. The CDR3 is 16 residues long. The CDR3 here is CASSVLSTGGSQPQHF. The CDR3 DNA is TGTGCCAGCAGCGTACTCTCCACAGGCGGATCGCAGCCCCAGCATTTT.

This clone was seen a handful of times. The chain's CDR3 is CASSGGASPYEQYF. For the CDR3, the DNA is TGTGCCAGCAGTGGAGGGGCCTCACCCTACGAGCAGTACTTC. J is TRBJ2-7 and V is TRBV2; D tentatively fits TRBD1 or TRBD2 (5 bases each). Trimming cost V 4 bases and J 2 bases, with 12 bases left between them. The germline CDR1 and CDR2 sequences are SNHLY and FYNNEI. This CDR3 is 14 amino acids long.

J is TRBJ2-3 and V is TRBV24-1, with a weak D call TRBD2 (5 bases). The ends were cut back, 10 bases at V and 0 bases at J, with 13 bases in the middle. The CDR3 runs to 14 residues. Germline-derived CDR1 and CDR2 are KGHDR and SFDVKD. The CDR3 DNA follows: TGTGCCACTCAAACTAGAGAAAGCACAGATACGCAGTATTTT. This encodes CATQTRESTDTQYF.

This rearrangement joins TRBV19 to TRBJ2-3, with a possible D match to TRBD2 (5 bases). The CDR3 is made up of 16 amino acids. The germline V gene encodes CDR1 LNHDA and CDR2 SQIVND (reference sequence). The germline V and J ends were trimmed by 7 bases and 0 bases, with 17 bases remaining between them. The CDR3, as DNA: TGTGCCAGTAAGGGCTTCGGGGAACACAGCACAGATACGCAGTATTTT. This translates into CASKGFGEHSTDTQYF.

CDR3 bases: TGCGCCAGCAGCACCGGACTAGCGGGAGATGTGGATACGCAGTATTTT. It codes for CASSTGLAGDVDTQYF. V is TRBV5-1 and J is TRBJ2-3, with TRBD2 identical over 13 bases. The germline V gene encodes CDR1 SGHRS and CDR2 YFSETQ. The CDR3 extends over 16 amino acids. Unmatched junction bases numbered 8, after V lost 4 bases and J lost 6 bases.

The chain uses TRBV6-5 and TRBJ1-1, with D possibly being TRBD1 (6 bases). Trimming took 6 bases from V and 0 from J, leaving 11 bases between them. Germline CDR1 reads MNHEY; CDR2 reads SVGAGI. The CDR3 runs to 14 residues. The CDR3 protein is CASSVDRMNTEAFF. The CDR3, as DNA: TGTGCCAGCAGCGTAGACAGGATGAACACTGAAGCTTTCTTT.

This chain links TRBV5-6 with TRBJ2-1, with D unclear. V was pared by 3 bases and J by 9 bases, with 10 bases between. The germline V gene encodes CDR1 SGHDT and CDR2 YYEEEE. The CDR3 extends over 12 amino acids. The CDR3 spells CASSSAWGEQFF. The CDR3 bases are TGTGCCAGCAGCTCCGCCTGGGGTGAGCAGTTCTTC.

CDR3 nucleotide sequence: TGCGCCAGCAACGACGTTGAGCGGGGCCTCACAGATACGCAGTATTTT. The encoded protein is CASNDVERGLTDTQYF. J is TRBJ2-3 and V is TRBV5-1; 7 bases line up with TRBD2. J lost 2 bases, V lost 6 bases, and 12 bases had no gene match. Germline-derived CDR1 and CDR2 are SGHRS and YFSETQ. The CDR3 is 16 residues long.

The chain employs TRBV11-3 and TRBJ2-2; 11 nucleotides line up with TRBD2. Trimming at V came to 5 bases and at J to 2 bases, leaving 4 bases not matched to a gene. There are 16 residues in the CDR3. From germline, CDR1 is SGHNT and CDR2 YENEEA. CDR3 amino acids: CASSPLAGGNTGELFF. The CDR3 nucleotides read TGTGCCAGCAGCCCGCTAGCGGGGGGCAACACCGGGGAGCTGTTTTTT.

This clone has only a few counts. V usage is TRBV16 and J usage is TRBJ2-7, with D tentatively TRBD1 or TRBD2 (5 bases each). The CDR3 totals 13 residues. CDR1 is KGHSY, CDR2 FQNENV, per germline. Trimming left V 5 bases short and J 6 bases short, with 14 bases between. The DNA for the CDR3 is TGTGCCAGCAGCGCCGGGACCCAGGGCGAGCAGTACTTC. This codes for CASSAGTQGEQYF.

A single count supports this clone. V and J are TRBV30 and TRBJ2-5, with 9 bases aligning to TRBD2. From germline, CDR1 is GTSNPN and CDR2 SVGIG (reference sequence). There are 14 residues in the CDR3. The V segment lost 1 base and the J segment 5 bases; nucleotides outside the gene matches: 5. In DNA, the CDR3 is TGTGCCTGGAGTGGCCTAGCGGGGTTTGAGACCCAGTACTTC. This encodes CAWSGLAGFETQYF.